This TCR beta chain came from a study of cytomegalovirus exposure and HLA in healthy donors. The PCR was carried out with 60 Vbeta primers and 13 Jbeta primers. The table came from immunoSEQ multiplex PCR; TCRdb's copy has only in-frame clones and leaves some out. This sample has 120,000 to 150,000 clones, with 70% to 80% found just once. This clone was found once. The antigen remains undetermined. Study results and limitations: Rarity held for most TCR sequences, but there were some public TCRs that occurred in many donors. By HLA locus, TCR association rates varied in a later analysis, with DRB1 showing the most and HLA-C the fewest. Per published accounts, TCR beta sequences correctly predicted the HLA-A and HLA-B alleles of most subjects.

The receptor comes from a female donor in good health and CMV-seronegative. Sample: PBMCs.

The CDR3 DNA reads TGTGCCAGCAGCTTAGGGGGCCATGGTGTGGGCGAGCAGTACTTC. Its translation is CASSLGGHGVGEQYF. The J gene is TRBJ2-7, the V gene TRBV7-2; TRBD1 is a possible D gene (5 bases). Trimming removed 1 base from V and 6 bases from J, with 16 bases in between. The CDR3 has 15 residues. From germline, CDR1 is SGHTA and CDR2 FQGNSA.